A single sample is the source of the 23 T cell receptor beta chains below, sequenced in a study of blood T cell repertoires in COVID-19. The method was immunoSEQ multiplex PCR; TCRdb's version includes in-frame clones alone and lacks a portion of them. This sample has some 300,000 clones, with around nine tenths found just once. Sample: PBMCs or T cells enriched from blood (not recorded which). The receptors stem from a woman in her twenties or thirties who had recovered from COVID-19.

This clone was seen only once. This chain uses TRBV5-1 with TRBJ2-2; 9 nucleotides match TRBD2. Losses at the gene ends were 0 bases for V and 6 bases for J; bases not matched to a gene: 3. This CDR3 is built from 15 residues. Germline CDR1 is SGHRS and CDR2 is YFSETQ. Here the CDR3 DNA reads TGCGCCAGCAGCTTGGAGGGACTAGCCCCCGGGGAGCTGTTTTTT. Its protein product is CASSLEGLAPGELFF.

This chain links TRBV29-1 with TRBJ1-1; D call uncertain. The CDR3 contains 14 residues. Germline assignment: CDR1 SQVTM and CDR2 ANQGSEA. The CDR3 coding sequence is TGCAGTGCAACGTACGGGAGAGTGAACACTGAAGCTTTCTTT. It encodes CSATYGRVNTEAFF.

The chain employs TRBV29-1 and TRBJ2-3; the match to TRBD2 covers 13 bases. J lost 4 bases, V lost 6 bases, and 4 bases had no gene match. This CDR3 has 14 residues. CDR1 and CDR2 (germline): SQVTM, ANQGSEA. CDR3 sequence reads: CSVGTSGIPDTQYF. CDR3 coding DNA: TGCAGCGTGGGGACTAGCGGGATCCCAGATACGCAGTATTTT.

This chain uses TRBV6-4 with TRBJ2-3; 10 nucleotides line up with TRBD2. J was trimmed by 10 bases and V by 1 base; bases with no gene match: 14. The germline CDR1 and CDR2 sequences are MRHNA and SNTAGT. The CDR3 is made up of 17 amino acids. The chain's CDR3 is CASSDLVKSGRASPQYF. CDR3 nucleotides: TGTGCCAGCAGTGACTTAGTTAAAAGCGGGAGGGCCTCTCCGCAGTATTTT.

The CDR3 sequence: CASSLSATNYGYTF. The CDR3 DNA reads TGTGCCAGCAGCTTAAGCGCAACTAACTATGGCTACACCTTC. The rearrangement links TRBV7-9 to TRBJ1-2; D uncertain. The germline V gene has CDR1 SEHNR and CDR2 FQNEAQ (reference sequence). The V and J ends lost 2 bases and 0 bases respectively, with 7 bases between them. The CDR3 is 14 residues long.

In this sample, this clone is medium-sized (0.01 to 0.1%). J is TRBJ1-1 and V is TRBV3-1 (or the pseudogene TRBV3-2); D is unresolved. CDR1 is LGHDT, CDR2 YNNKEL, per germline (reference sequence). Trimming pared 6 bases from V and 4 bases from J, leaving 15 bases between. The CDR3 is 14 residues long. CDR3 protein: CASSPIPGGTEAFF. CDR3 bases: TGTGCCAGCAGTCCTATTCCCGGAGGCACTGAAGCTTTCTTT.

CDR3 loop: CASSRMYDPTAEAFF. The CDR3, as DNA: TGTGCCAGCAGCCGCATGTATGACCCGACGGCGGAGGCTTTCTTT. V is TRBV6-5 and J is TRBJ1-1; D unresolved. CDR3 length equals 15 residues. Trimming left V 6 bases short and J 11 bases short, with 25 bases between. The germline CDR1 and CDR2 sequences are MNHEY and SVGAGI.

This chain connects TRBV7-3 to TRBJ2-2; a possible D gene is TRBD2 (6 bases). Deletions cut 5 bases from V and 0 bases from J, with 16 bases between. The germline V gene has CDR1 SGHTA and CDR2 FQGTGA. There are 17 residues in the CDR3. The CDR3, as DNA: TGTGCCAGCAGCAGCGAGTTAGGCGGGGCGAACACCGGGGAGCTGTTTTTT. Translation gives CASSSELGGANTGELFF.

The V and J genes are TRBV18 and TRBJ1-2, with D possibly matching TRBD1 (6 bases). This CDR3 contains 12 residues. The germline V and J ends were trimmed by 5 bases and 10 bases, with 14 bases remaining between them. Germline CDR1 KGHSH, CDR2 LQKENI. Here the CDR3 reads CASSLTGQDYTF. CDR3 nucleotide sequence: TGTGCCAGCTCATTGACAGGTCAAGACTACACCTTC.

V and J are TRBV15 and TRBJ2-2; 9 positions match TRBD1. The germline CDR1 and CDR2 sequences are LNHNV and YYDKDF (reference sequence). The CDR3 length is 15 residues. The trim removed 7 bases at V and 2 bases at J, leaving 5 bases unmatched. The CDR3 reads CATTEDRGNTGELFF. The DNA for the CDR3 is TGTGCCACCACCGAGGACAGGGGAAACACCGGGGAGCTGTTTTTT.

CDR3 nucleotides: TGTGCCAGCAGTTTTAGTGGACAGGGCCCTGGCTACACCTTC. Translation: CASSFSGQGPGYTF. The V call is TRBV28, the J call TRBJ1-2, with 8 bases identical to TRBD1. CDR1 and CDR2 from the germline V gene are MDHEN and SYDVKM. The CDR3 contains 14 residues. The V gene end was trimmed by 3 bases and the J gene end by 7 bases; junction bases not matched to a gene: 7.

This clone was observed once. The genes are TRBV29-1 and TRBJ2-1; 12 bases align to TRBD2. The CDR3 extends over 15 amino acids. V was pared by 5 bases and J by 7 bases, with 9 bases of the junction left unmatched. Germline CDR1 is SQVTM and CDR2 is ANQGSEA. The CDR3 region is CSVPLAGGTYNEQFF. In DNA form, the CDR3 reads TGCAGCGTTCCACTAGCGGGAGGTACATATAATGAGCAGTTCTTC.

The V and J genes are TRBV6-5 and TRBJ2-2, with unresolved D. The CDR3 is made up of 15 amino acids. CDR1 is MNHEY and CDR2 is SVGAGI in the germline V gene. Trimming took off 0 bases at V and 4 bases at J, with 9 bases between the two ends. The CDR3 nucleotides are TGTGCCAGCAGTTACTCGGGCAGCTCCACCGGGGAGCTGTTTTTT. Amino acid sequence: CASSYSGSSTGELFF.

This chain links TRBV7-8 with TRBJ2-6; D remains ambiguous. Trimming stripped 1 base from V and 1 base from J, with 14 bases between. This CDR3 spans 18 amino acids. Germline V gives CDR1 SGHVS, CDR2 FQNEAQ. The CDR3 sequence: CASSLVDGEKSGANVLTF. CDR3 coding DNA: TGTGCCAGCAGCTTAGTCGACGGAGAAAAATCTGGGGCCAACGTCCTGACTTTC.

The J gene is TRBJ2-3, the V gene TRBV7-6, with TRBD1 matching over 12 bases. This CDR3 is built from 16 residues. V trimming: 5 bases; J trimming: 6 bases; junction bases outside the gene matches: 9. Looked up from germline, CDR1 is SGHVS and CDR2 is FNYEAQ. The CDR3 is CASSQQPGQGADTQYF. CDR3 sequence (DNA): TGTGCCAGCAGCCAACAACCGGGACAGGGGGCGGATACGCAGTATTTT.

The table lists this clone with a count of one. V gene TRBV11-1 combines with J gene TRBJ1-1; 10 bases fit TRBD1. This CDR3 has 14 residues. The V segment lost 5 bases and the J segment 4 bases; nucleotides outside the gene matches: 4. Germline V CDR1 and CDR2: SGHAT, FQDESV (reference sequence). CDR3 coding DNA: TGTGCCAGCAGCCCCCGGGACAGGGGCACTGAAGCTTTCTTT. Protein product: CASSPRDRGTEAFF. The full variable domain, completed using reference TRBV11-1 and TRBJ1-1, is EAEVAQSPRYKITEKSQAVAFWCDPISGHATLYWYRQILGQGPELLVQFQDESVVDDSQLPKDRFSAERLKGVDSTLKIQPAELGDSAMYLCASSPRDRGTEAFFGQGTRLTVV.

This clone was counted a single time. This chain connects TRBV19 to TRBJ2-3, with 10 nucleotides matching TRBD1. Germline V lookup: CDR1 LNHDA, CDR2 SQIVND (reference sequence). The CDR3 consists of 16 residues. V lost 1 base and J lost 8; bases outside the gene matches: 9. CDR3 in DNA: TGTGCCAGTAGTATAGGAGGGACAGGGGTTTCAGGTACGCAGTATTTT. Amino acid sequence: CASSIGGTGVSGTQYF.

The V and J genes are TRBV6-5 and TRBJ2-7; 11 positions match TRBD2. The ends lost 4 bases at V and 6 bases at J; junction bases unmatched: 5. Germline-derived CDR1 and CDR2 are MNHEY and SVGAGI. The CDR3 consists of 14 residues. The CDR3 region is CASSLAGGPGEQYF. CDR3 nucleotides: TGTGCCAGCAGTTTAGCGGGAGGGCCGGGCGAGCAGTACTTC.

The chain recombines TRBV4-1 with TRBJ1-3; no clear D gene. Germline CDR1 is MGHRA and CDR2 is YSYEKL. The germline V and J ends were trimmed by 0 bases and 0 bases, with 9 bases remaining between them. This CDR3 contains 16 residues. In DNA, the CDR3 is TGCGCCAGCAGCCAAGAGATCTGGAGCTCTGGAAACACCATATATTTT. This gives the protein CASSQEIWSSGNTIYF.

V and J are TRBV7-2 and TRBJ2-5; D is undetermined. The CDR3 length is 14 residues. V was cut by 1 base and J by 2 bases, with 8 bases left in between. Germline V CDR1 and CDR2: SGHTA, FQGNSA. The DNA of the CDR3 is TGTGCCAGCAGCTTAGTATGGCAGCAAGAGACCCAGTACTTC. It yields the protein CASSLVWQQETQYF.

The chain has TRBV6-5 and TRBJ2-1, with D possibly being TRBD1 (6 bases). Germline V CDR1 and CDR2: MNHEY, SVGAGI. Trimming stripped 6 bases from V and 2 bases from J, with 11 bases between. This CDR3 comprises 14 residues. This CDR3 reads CASRIQGTYNEQFF. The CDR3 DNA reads TGTGCCAGCAGAATACAGGGTACCTACAATGAGCAGTTCTTC.

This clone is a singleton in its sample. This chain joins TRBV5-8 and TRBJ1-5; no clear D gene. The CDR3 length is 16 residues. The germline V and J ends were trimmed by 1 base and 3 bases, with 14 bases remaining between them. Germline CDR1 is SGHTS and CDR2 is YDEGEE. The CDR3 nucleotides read TGTGCCAGCAGCTTGTTCGGAGGGAGGGACAATCAGCCCCAGCATTTT. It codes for CASSLFGGRDNQPQHF.

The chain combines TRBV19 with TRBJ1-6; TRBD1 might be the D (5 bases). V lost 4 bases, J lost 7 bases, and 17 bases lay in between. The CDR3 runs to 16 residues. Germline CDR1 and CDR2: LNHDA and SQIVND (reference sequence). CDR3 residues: CASSSGGNTGNSPLHF. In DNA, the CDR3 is TGTGCCAGTAGTAGTGGTGGTAACACAGGAAATTCACCCCTCCACTTT.